The present entry profiles one T cell receptor (beta chain) with its context. Its target is not known. This entry belongs to a study of T cells in Graves' hyperthyroidism and ophthalmopathy. Study-level results: Median prediction lead before ophthalmopathy onset was six to eight months with the model.

Trimming left V 3 bases short and J 5 bases short, with 13 bases between. CDR3 size: 14 residues. CDR1 and CDR2 (germline): MNHNS, SASEGT. It was RNA transcripts that yielded the amplified TCR beta CDR3 regions. The HTBI set primed first-round TCR CDR3 RT-PCR. TCRdb called the multiplex PCR reads again in MiXCR, with one record for every CDR3 protein. The sample gives almost 250,000 distinct CDR3 sequences, over 20% of which show up once; approximately 35% is in the top ten. The chain is built from TRBV6-1 and TRBJ1-2, with D unclear. Sequencing was done on a sample of blood. The sequence was obtained from a woman aged 40 to 50 with Graves' ophthalmopathy. CDR3 sequence (DNA): TGTGCCAGCAGTGAGGATTGGACCGATTATGGCTACACCTTC. The encoded protein is CASSEDWTDYGYTF.